This entry lists 30 T cell receptor beta chains sequenced from one sample in a study of T cell responses to AZD1222 COVID-19 vaccine (dated by TCRdb to the early 2020s). Preparation of the library involved the immunoSEQ multiplex PCR assay. Here the immuneACCESS table is served through TCRdb, limited to in-frame sequences with V and J called. Missing clones are a known gap in these copies; in checked studies unresolved V genes cover under half, and the rest lacks a known reason. The sample table holds roughly 120,000 clones, of which roughly 88% were seen once. The ten largest clonotypes hold 8% to 10% of the sample. The intended sense of this specimen's time point label: baseline before first vaccination. Sequencing was performed on peripheral blood, taken on day 0 of AZD1222 vaccination. These receptors were taken from an adult in good health.

This sequence joins TRBV6-1 and TRBJ2-2; 10 nucleotides align to TRBD2. Trimming removed 0 bases from V and 8 bases from J; junction bases left unmatched: 12. The CDR3 contains 18 residues. Germline loops: CDR1 MNHNS, CDR2 SASEGT. The DNA of the CDR3 is TGTGCCAGCAGTGAAGCGCTTACCGGAACTAGCGGGATGGGGGAGCTGTTTTTT. The encoded protein is CASSEALTGTSGMGELFF.

The chain is built from TRBV5-4 and TRBJ2-3; 8 nucleotides agree with TRBD2. CDR3 length: 18 residues. V was clipped by 3 bases and J by 1 base; unmatched bases: 13. Germline V CDR1 and CDR2: SGHNT, YYREEE (reference sequence). CDR3 coding DNA: TGTGCCAGCAGCTCATATAAACAAAGCGGGGGACGCACAGATACGCAGTATTTT. Translation: CASSSYKQSGGRTDTQYF. The entire variable domain, with the rest obtained from reference TRBV5-4 and TRBJ2-3, is as follows: ETGVTQSPTHLIKTRGQQVTLRCSSQSGHNTVSWYQQALGQGPQFIFQYYREEENGRGNFPPRFSGLQFPNYSSELNVNALELDDSALYLCASSSYKQSGGRTDTQYFGPGTRLTVL.

This clone is a singleton in its sample. The J gene is TRBJ1-1, the V gene TRBV5-4, with D hard to call. This CDR3 is built from 14 residues. The germline V gene has CDR1 SGHNT and CDR2 YYREEE (reference sequence). Trimming pared 4 bases from V and 0 bases from J, leaving 10 bases between. The CDR3 DNA reads TGTGCCAGCAGCCCCGGATCCATGAACACTGAAGCTTTCTTT. Its translation is CASSPGSMNTEAFF.

The chain couples TRBV6-2 or TRBV6-3 to TRBJ2-2; D not certain. Germline V lookup: CDR1 MNHEY, CDR2 SVGEGT. CDR3 size: 14 residues. V lost 0 bases and J 6 bases, leaving 8 bases between the germline ends. As DNA, the CDR3 is TGTGCCAGCAGTTACTCGGGTGGGGCCGGGGAGCTGTTTTTT. It specifies CASSYSGGAGELFF.

J is TRBJ2-1 and V is TRBV18; the D is unclear. The CDR3 loop spans 12 amino acids. Trimming removed 2 bases at V and 3 bases at J, with 2 bases between. Germline-derived CDR1 and CDR2 are KGHSH and LQKENI. Written as DNA, the CDR3 is TGTGCCAGCTCACCAATCTACAATGAGCAGTTCTTC. It is translated as CASSPIYNEQFF.

This chain joins TRBV7-2 and TRBJ1-6; a possible D gene is TRBD1 (5 bases). V lost 7 bases to trimming and J lost 1 base, with 20 bases between them. CDR1 is SGHTA, CDR2 FQGNSA, per germline. The CDR3 length is 18 residues. As DNA, the CDR3 is TGTGCCAGCATGTTAAATATTATTCCAGGGTCCTATAATTCACCCCTCCACTTT. Translation: CASMLNIIPGSYNSPLHF.

The V and J genes are TRBV7-3 and TRBJ2-2; 8 bases align to TRBD2. Germline CDR1 and CDR2: SGHTA and FQGTGA. V lost 4 bases and J lost 5; bases outside the gene matches: 6. The CDR3 covers 15 residues. DNA of the CDR3: TGTGCCAGCAGCTCGGGACTAGGGTCTACCGGGGAGCTGTTTTTT. Protein product: CASSSGLGSTGELFF.

This clone was detected only a few times. The V and J genes are TRBV6-5 and TRBJ1-2; no clear D. Germline-derived CDR1 and CDR2 are MNHEY and SVGAGI. The CDR3 is 13 residues long. V was shortened by 3 bases and J by 7 bases, with 12 bases between the two germline ends. CDR3 protein: CASSYAAGGGYTF. The DNA for the CDR3 is TGTGCCAGCAGTTATGCGGCAGGTGGTGGCTACACCTTC.

This clone was observed once. The chain combines TRBV7-8 with TRBJ1-3; 7 nucleotides match TRBD1. Germline CDR1 reads SGHVS; CDR2 reads FQNEAQ. Trimming cost V 3 bases and J 4 bases; bases outside gene matches: 6. The CDR3 is 15 residues long. The CDR3 DNA reads TGTGCCAGCAGCTTGAGAACAGGGGTGGGAAACACCATATATTTT. Amino acids: CASSLRTGVGNTIYF.

The V and J genes are TRBV29-1 and TRBJ1-2; D may be TRBD1 (5 bases). The germline V gene encodes CDR1 SQVTM and CDR2 ANQGSEA. The V end lost 3 bases, the J end lost 3 bases, and 8 bases lay between the germline ends. The CDR3 spans 12 residues. The CDR3 bases are TGCAGCGTTGACGGGGGGGACTATGGCTACACCTTC. This codes for CSVDGGDYGYTF.

The chain couples TRBV13 to TRBJ2-1, with D perhaps TRBD2 (6 bases). V shed 4 bases and J shed 6 bases, with 10 bases lying between them. Germline CDR1 PRHDT, CDR2 FYEKMQ (reference sequence). This CDR3 spans 13 amino acids. The CDR3 protein is CASSSRLGNEQFF. The CDR3 DNA reads as TGTGCCAGCAGCTCGAGACTAGGCAATGAGCAGTTCTTC.

This clone was picked up a small number of times. The chain employs TRBV11-3 and TRBJ1-4; 9 bases match TRBD1. There are 14 residues in the CDR3. Losses at the gene ends were 8 bases for V and 6 bases for J; bases not matched to a gene: 7. Per the germline V gene, CDR1 is SGHNT and CDR2 is YENEEA. The CDR3 DNA reads as TGTGCCAGCGGCAACAGGGGGCGCGATGAAAAACTGTTTTTT. Its translation: CASGNRGRDEKLFF.

The genes are TRBV6-5 and TRBJ1-1; 8 bases align to TRBD1. This CDR3 comprises 15 residues. Trimming cost V 4 bases and J 1 base; bases outside gene matches: 5. Looked up from germline, CDR1 is MNHEY and CDR2 is SVGAGI. As DNA, the CDR3 is TGTGCCAGCAGTTCCTCAGGGGGCTCGAACACTGAAGCTTTCTTT. Its protein product is CASSSSGGSNTEAFF.

V and J are TRBV10-3 and TRBJ2-1; D call uncertain. The ends were cut back, 11 bases at V and 5 bases at J, with 16 bases in the middle. There are 13 residues in the CDR3. Germline V gene data show CDR1 as ENHRY and CDR2 as SYGVKD. CDR3 protein: CASWAENNNEQFF. The CDR3 DNA reads as TGTGCCTCCTGGGCGGAGAACAACAATGAGCAGTTCTTC.

The rearrangement uses TRBV11-1 and TRBJ2-3; 8 bases map to TRBD1. V lost 5 bases and J lost 1; bases outside the gene matches: 5. This CDR3 spans 15 amino acids. CDR1 is SGHAT, CDR2 FQDESV, per germline (reference sequence). The CDR3, as DNA: TGTGCCAGCAGCCCCCGGACAGGGCGCACAGATACGCAGTATTTT. Its translation: CASSPRTGRTDTQYF. The full variable domain, in which reference TRBV11-1 and TRBJ2-3 provide the parts outside the CDR3, is EAEVAQSPRYKITEKSQAVAFWCDPISGHATLYWYRQILGQGPELLVQFQDESVVDDSQLPKDRFSAERLKGVDSTLKIQPAELGDSAMYLCASSPRTGRTDTQYFGPGTRLTVL.

This chain joins TRBV9 and TRBJ2-5; D unclear. Between the trimmed V and J ends, which lost 0 bases and 4 bases, there was a span of 19 bases. This CDR3 has 17 amino acids. Germline V gene lookup returns CDR1 SGDLS and CDR2 YYNGEE. The CDR3 nucleotides are TGTGCCAGCAGCGTAGGACGTGGTTGGGTGGTCGGAGAGACCCAGTACTTC. It codes for CASSVGRGWVVGETQYF.

The J gene is TRBJ1-4, the V gene TRBV4-3, with D tentatively TRBD1 (5 bases). Trimming pared 1 base from V and 4 bases from J, leaving 10 bases between. Looked up from germline, CDR1 is LGHNA and CDR2 is YSLEER. The CDR3 spans 15 residues. The CDR3 DNA is TGCGCCAGCAGCCAAGTCCGGGGGAATAATGAAAAACTGTTTTTT. Residues: CASSQVRGNNEKLFF.

The chain carries TRBV27 and TRBJ2-7; 8 positions agree with TRBD1. This CDR3 is 13 amino acids long. The trim removed 6 bases at V and 2 bases at J, leaving 3 bases unmatched. From germline, CDR1 is MNHEY and CDR2 SMNVEV (reference sequence). The CDR3 loop is CASSRTGPYEQYF. The DNA of the CDR3 is TGTGCCAGCAGCCGGACAGGGCCCTACGAGCAGTACTTC.

The chain couples TRBV5-1 to TRBJ2-7; 7 bases fit TRBD2. The CDR3 contains 19 residues. CDR1 is SGHRS, CDR2 YFSETQ, per germline. With V trimmed by 4 bases and J by 4 bases, 23 bases remained unmatched. The CDR3 region has the DNA TGCGCCAGCAGCCCTGGTGGCCCCAGGACGCGACTAGCTGGTTACGAGCAGTACTTC. Amino acids: CASSPGGPRTRLAGYEQYF.

V and J are TRBV5-1 and TRBJ2-1; 12 bases are a match to TRBD2. The V and J ends lost 0 bases and 8 bases, in that order; junction bases with no gene match: 9. The germline V gene encodes CDR1 SGHRS and CDR2 YFSETQ. This CDR3 is 17 amino acids long. CDR3 loop: CASSLAETSGGGDEQFF. The CDR3 bases are TGCGCCAGCAGCTTGGCCGAGACTAGCGGGGGAGGCGATGAGCAGTTCTTC.

J is TRBJ2-2 and V is TRBV6-5, with TRBD2 as a possible D gene (5 bases). Trimming pared 6 bases from V and 1 base from J, leaving 9 bases between. Germline CDR1 and CDR2: MNHEY and SVGAGI. The CDR3 runs to 14 residues. In DNA, the CDR3 is TGTGCCAGCAGACTAGACCGGAACACCGGGGAGCTGTTTTTT. This gives the protein CASRLDRNTGELFF.

The CDR3 loop reads CASSHPGTPDEQFF. The CDR3 DNA is TGTGCCAGCAGCCACCCCGGGACCCCCGATGAGCAGTTCTTC. The rearrangement joins TRBV3-1 (or the pseudogene TRBV3-2) to TRBJ2-1, with D perhaps matching TRBD1 or TRBD2 (5 bases each). This CDR3 contains 14 residues. V was shortened by 3 bases and J by 8 bases, with 14 bases between the two germline ends. Germline values: CDR1 LGHDT, CDR2 YNNKEL (reference sequence).

V and J are TRBV24-1 and TRBJ2-5; 9 bases are shared with TRBD1. This CDR3 spans 14 amino acids. The V gene end was trimmed by 7 bases and the J gene end by 3 bases; junction bases not matched to a gene: 5. CDR1 and CDR2 (germline): KGHDR, SFDVKD. The DNA of the CDR3 is TGTGCCACCAGGAATTGGACAGGGGAAGAGACCCAGTACTTC. As protein: CATRNWTGEETQYF.

The chain employs TRBV27 and TRBJ2-7, with TRBD2 identical over 7 bases. The CDR3 has 13 residues. CDR1 is MNHEY, CDR2 SMNVEV, per germline (reference sequence). With V trimmed by 4 bases and J by 4 bases, 4 bases remained unmatched. Here the CDR3 DNA reads TGTGCCAGCAGTTGGGGGGGTACTTACGAGCAGTACTTC. Translation: CASSWGGTYEQYF.

This clone was seen more than once but under ten times. This rearrangement joins TRBV7-9 to TRBJ1-1; maybe TRBD1 (6 bases). This CDR3 region has 14 residues. The V and J ends lost 3 bases and 2 bases respectively, with 10 bases between them. Germline V gene lookup returns CDR1 SEHNR and CDR2 FQNEAQ (reference sequence). As DNA, the CDR3 is TGTGCCAGCAGCTTGGGACACCTAAACACTGAAGCTTTCTTT. Encoded protein: CASSLGHLNTEAFF.

The chain carries TRBV7-8 and TRBJ1-4, with D uncertain. Trimming took 2 bases from V and 0 from J, leaving 7 bases between them. Germline CDR1 SGHVS, CDR2 FQNEAQ. This CDR3 is built from 15 residues. DNA for the CDR3: TGTGCCAGCAGCTTATTTGCACCAACTAATGAAAAACTGTTTTTT. The encoded protein is CASSLFAPTNEKLFF. Based on the CDR3 plus reference TRBV7-8 and TRBJ1-4, the full variable domain is GAGVSQSPRYKVAKRGQDVALRCDPISGHVSLFWYQQALGQGPEFLTYFQNEAQLDKSGLPSDRFFAERPEGSVSTLKIQRTQQEDSAVYLCASSLFAPTNEKLFFGSGTQLSVL.

The gene calls are TRBV19 and TRBJ1-2; TRBD1 agrees at 8 bases. This CDR3 comprises 15 residues. Germline V gene lookup returns CDR1 LNHDA and CDR2 SQIVND (reference sequence). V was clipped by 8 bases and J by 0 bases; unmatched bases: 8. CDR3 protein: CASSDRVRANYGYTF. The CDR3 nucleotides are TGTGCCAGTTCGGACAGGGTTCGAGCTAACTATGGCTACACCTTC. The variable domain in full, completed from reference TRBV19 and TRBJ1-2, reads DGGITQSPKYLFRKEGQNVTLSCEQNLNHDAMYWYRQDPGQGLRLIYYSQIVNDFQKGDIAEGYSVSREKKESFPLTVTSAQKNPTAFYLCASSDRVRANYGYTFGSGTRLTVV.

The chain combines TRBV7-2 with TRBJ2-1; TRBD2 matches at 8 bases. The length of the CDR3 is 16 residues. The germline V gene encodes CDR1 SGHTA and CDR2 FQGNSA. With V trimmed by 5 bases and J by 5 bases, 11 bases remained unmatched. Written as DNA, the CDR3 is TGTGCCAGCAGCCCTAGTCTGGCTAGCGGGCACAATGAGCAGTTCTTC. This translates into CASSPSLASGHNEQFF. Full variable domain (outside the CDR3, taken from reference TRBV7-2 and TRBJ2-1): GAGVSQSPSNKVTEKGKDVELRCDPISGHTALYWYRQSLGQGLEFLIYFQGNSAPDKSGLPSDRFSAERTGGSVSTLTIQRTQQEDSAVYLCASSPSLASGHNEQFFGPGTRLTVL.

CDR3 protein: CASSPGPSNYGYTF. CDR3 in DNA: TGTGCCAGCAGTCCCGGGCCTTCTAACTATGGCTACACCTTC. The J gene is TRBJ1-2, the V gene TRBV6-5; D gene uncertain. Trimming pared 5 bases from V and 0 bases from J, leaving 10 bases between. In germline, CDR1 is MNHEY, CDR2 SVGAGI. CDR3 size: 14 residues.

CDR3 region: CASSIDLTGSGNTIYF. In nucleotides, the CDR3 is TGTGCCAGTAGTATAGATCTAACGGGCTCTGGAAACACCATATATTTT. This chain links TRBV19 with TRBJ1-3, with D unclear. The germline V and J ends were trimmed by 0 bases and 0 bases, with 9 bases remaining between them. Germline CDR1 and CDR2: LNHDA and SQIVND (reference sequence). The CDR3 covers 16 residues.